This TCR beta chain was obtained from a study of PD-1 blockade in classical Hodgkin lymphoma. V lost 4 bases, J lost 8 bases, and 13 bases lay in between. The germline CDR1 and CDR2 sequences are SGHTA and FQGNSA. This CDR3 is 13 amino acids long. General study points: Before treatment, TCR diversity in newly diagnosed patients was reportedly lower than in healthy donors. Significant TCR diversity gains by C4D1 occurred in CD4+ but not CD8+ cells.

Details on this clone: Its antigen is not known.

Patients all relapsed after autologous stem cell transplantation, and there was variation in brentuximab vedotin exposure. Generated by immunoSEQ multiplex PCR, the TCRdb table keeps only in-frame clones and is missing some. The sample holds about 17,000 clones, over 70% seen once. The sequence was obtained from a human donor with classical Hodgkin lymphoma. The source material was peripheral blood mononuclear cells (PBMCs), sampled at baseline. The rearrangement uses TRBV7-2 and TRBJ2-3; the D is unclear. In DNA, the CDR3 is TGTGCCAGCAGCTATATGCTAGTAACTACGCAGTATTTT. It is translated as CASSYMLVTTQYF.